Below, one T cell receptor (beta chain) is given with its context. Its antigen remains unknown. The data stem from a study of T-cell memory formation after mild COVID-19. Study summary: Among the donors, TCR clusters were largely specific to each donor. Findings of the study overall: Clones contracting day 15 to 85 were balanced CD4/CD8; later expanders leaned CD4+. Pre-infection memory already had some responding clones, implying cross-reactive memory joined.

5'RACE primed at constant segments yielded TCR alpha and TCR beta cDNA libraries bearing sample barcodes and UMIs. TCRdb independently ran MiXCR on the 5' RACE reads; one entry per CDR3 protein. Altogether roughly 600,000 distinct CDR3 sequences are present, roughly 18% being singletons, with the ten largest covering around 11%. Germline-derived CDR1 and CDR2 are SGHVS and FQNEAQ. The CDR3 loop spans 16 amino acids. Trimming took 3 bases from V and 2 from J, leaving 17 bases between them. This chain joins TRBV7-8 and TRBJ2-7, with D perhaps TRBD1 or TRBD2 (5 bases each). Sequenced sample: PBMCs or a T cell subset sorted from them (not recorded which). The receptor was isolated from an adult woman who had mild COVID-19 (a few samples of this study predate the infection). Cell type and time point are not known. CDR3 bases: TGTGCCAGCAGCTTGTTCGTCGGGACGGGGACCTACGAGCAGTACTTC. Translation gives CASSLFVGTGTYEQYF.